The clone carrying this T cell receptor beta chain was recorded only once. Sequencing used immunoSEQ multiplex PCR; TCRdb keeps in-frame clones, though not all of them. The data contain 70,000 to 95,000 clones, more than 65% of them seen just once; the ten biggest clones take up around 5%. Germline V gene sequence: CDR1 MNHEY, CDR2 SVGAGI. J lost 7 bases, V lost 7 bases, and 8 bases had no gene match. The CDR3 spans 13 residues. This record belongs to a study of a mutant IDH1 vaccine in newly diagnosed glioma. As for time point: baseline, week 1 (first vaccination visit). The treatment: pre-vaccination baseline after standard-of-care therapy.

Material: PBMCs, obtained from a glioma patient treated with radiotherapy, temozolomide or both. The clonotype was recovered from a man aged 40-55 years with glioma. Some clones in this sample may be carry-over from other donors' samples. This rearrangement joins TRBV6-5 to TRBJ1-2, with 8 nucleotides matching TRBD1. CDR3 amino acids: CASTRQGAVGYTF. The CDR3 region has the DNA TGTGCCAGCACGCGCCAGGGGGCGGTTGGCTACACCTTC.